The 30 T cell receptor beta chains in this list originate from one sample, sequenced in a study of tissue T cells after allogeneic stem cell transplantation. Method: immunoSEQ multiplex PCR; TCRdb's copy keeps in-frame clones and lacks some. The table shows roughly 50,000 clones, with approximately 70% occurring only once. The sequenced material came from sorted cells pooled from one or two spleens. These receptors were obtained from a pool of C57BL/6 mice in good health.

In regard to this clone: Genes here carry mouse names. The read halts 1 residue ahead of the CDR3 end, with the missing end drawn from the germline J gene. The V call is TRBV13-2, the J call TRBJ2-5, with 9 bases identical to TRBD2. V trimming: 4 bases; J trimming: 4 bases; junction bases outside the gene matches: 4. Germline values: CDR1 NNHNN, CDR2 SYGAGS (reference sequence). The CDR3 has 14 residues. Partial CDR3 DNA: TGTGCCAGCGGTCAACTGGGGGGCGAAGACACCCAGTAC. Its protein is CASGQLGGEDTQY. The entire CDR3 reads CASGQLGGEDTQYF.

In its sample, this clone was seen once. Germline and genes: mouse. Read sequence stops 1 residue before the CDR3 end, and the germline J gene provides the missing end. This chain links TRBV3 with TRBJ2-5; 9 bases fit TRBD2. Germline V gene sequence: CDR1 SNHLY, CDR2 FYNGKV (reference sequence). V lost 5 bases and J lost 0; bases outside the gene matches: 3. The CDR3 is 15 amino acids. The CDR3 loop reads CASSRDWVNQDTQYF. CDR3 DNA (partial): TGTGCCAGCAGCCGGGACTGGGTTAACCAAGACACCCAGTAC.

On this clone itself: The gene names given are mouse names. The CDR3 here is CASSRDRGGSQNTLYF. CDR3 DNA, as far as it was read: TGTGCTAGCAGTAGAGATCGGGGGGGTAGTCAAAACACCTTGTAC. V usage is TRBV17 and J usage is TRBJ2-4; TRBD2 matches 7 bases. Read sequence stops 1 residue before the CDR3 end, and the germline J gene provides the missing end. The V and J ends lost 0 bases and 0 bases, in that order; junction bases with no gene match: 3. There are 16 residues in the CDR3. CDR1 and CDR2 (germline): MNHDT, YYDKIL.

The table lists this clone with a few counts. The listed genes are named as in mouse. The missing CDR3 end, 1 residue past where the read stops, is filled in from the germline J gene. The chain employs TRBV14 and TRBJ2-7, with 12 bases aligning to TRBD1. Germline V CDR1 and CDR2: SGHDT, FRDEAV. Trimming took 3 bases from V and 6 from J; bases not matched to a gene: 4. The CDR3 contains 14 residues. The sequenced part of the CDR3 DNA is TGTGCCAGCAGTTCCCGGGACAGGGGGCTTGAACAGTAC. This sequence encodes CASSSRDRGLEQY. The entire CDR3 is CASSSRDRGLEQYF. The full variable domain, in which reference TRBV14 and TRBJ2-7 provide the parts outside the CDR3, is EAGVTQSPRYAVLQEGQAVSFWCDPISGHDTLYWYQQPRDQGPQLLVYFRDEAVIDNSQLPSDRFSAVRPKGTNSTLKIQSAKQGDTATYLCASSSRDRGLEQYFGPGTRLTVL.

On this clone: Mouse names are used for the genes. The observed sequence ends 1 residue before the CDR3 terminus, with the missing tail filled in from the germline J gene. The chain combines TRBV3 with TRBJ1-2; D call uncertain. This CDR3 has 13 amino acids. CDR1 and CDR2 (germline): SNHLY, FYNGKV (reference sequence). With 5 bases removed from V and 3 bases from J, the gap between germline ends came to 10 bases. The DNA read from the CDR3 is TGTGCCAGCAGCCCCAATGGGGACTCCGACTACACC. Translating gives CASSPNGDSDYT. The entire CDR3 protein is CASSPNGDSDYTF.

As for this clone: Mouse gene names apply. The missing CDR3 end, 1 residue past where the read stops, is filled in from the germline J gene. The chain links TRBV14 to TRBJ1-3, with D perhaps TRBD1 (6 bases). Germline V gives CDR1 SGHDT, CDR2 FRDEAV. The CDR3 sequence is 14 residues long. V lost 2 bases and J 4 bases, leaving 10 bases between the germline ends. The sequenced CDR3 bases are TGTGCCAGCAGTTTGTGGGGGCTCGGAAATACGCTCTAT. This encodes CASSLWGLGNTLY. The whole CDR3 sequence reads CASSLWGLGNTLYF.

Regarding this clone: Gene names are the mouse ones. The read falls 1 residue short of the CDR3 end, and the missing part is taken from the germline J gene. The V gene is TRBV16, the J gene TRBJ2-7; no clear D. The germline CDR1 and CDR2 sequences are SGHSA and FRNQAP. This CDR3 has 13 residues. Trimming left V 5 bases short and J 0 bases short, with 8 bases between. The CDR3 bases that were read are TGTGCAAGCAGCCCGGTTAGCTCCTATGAACAGTAC. Its protein is CASSPVSSYEQY. The complete CDR3 reads CASSPVSSYEQYF.

This clone was seen more than once but under ten times. Gene names and germline refer to mouse. The DNA ends 1 residue before the CDR3 does, and the rest of the CDR3 is filled in from the germline J gene. V usage is TRBV5 and J usage is TRBJ2-5; 7 bases agree with TRBD2. Germline V lookup: CDR1 LGHNA, CDR2 YNLKQL (reference sequence). This CDR3 is 17 amino acids long. V trimming: 0 bases; J trimming: 0 bases; junction bases outside the gene matches: 6. Here the CDR3 reads CASSQDRLGVNQDTQYF. The sequenced part of the CDR3 DNA is TGTGCCAGCAGCCAAGATCGGCTGGGGGTTAACCAAGACACCCAGTAC.

To note about this clone: The gene symbols are mouse symbols. The read falls 1 residue short of the CDR3 end, and the missing part is taken from the germline J gene. The sample carries other DNA sequences with the same CDR3. The chain has TRBV2 and TRBJ1-1; 7 bases map to TRBD1. The CDR3 consists of 12 residues. Germline CDR1 and CDR2: LGHNA and YSYQKL. Trimming took 3 bases from V and 5 from J; bases not matched to a gene: 0. CDR3: CASSQGQTEVFF. CDR3 DNA (partial): TGTGCCAGCAGCCAGGGACAGACAGAAGTCTTC.

In the case of this clone: The gene symbols are mouse symbols. The read ends 1 residue before the CDR3 terminus; that terminus is restored from the germline J gene. The J gene is TRBJ2-7, the V gene TRBV5; 8 nucleotides match TRBD2. The CDR3 consists of 15 residues. Germline V gene data show CDR1 as LGHNA and CDR2 as YNLKQL (reference sequence). Losses at the gene ends were 0 bases for V and 4 bases for J; bases not matched to a gene: 5. The CDR3 DNA, read in part, is TGTGCCAGCAGCCAAGATTCAACTGGGGGTTATGAACAGTAC. It codes for CASSQDSTGGYEQY. The whole CDR3 reads CASSQDSTGGYEQYF.

This clone was observed a few times. The gene names given are mouse names. The read halts 1 residue ahead of the CDR3 end, with the missing end drawn from the germline J gene. The chain employs TRBV31 and TRBJ2-4; TRBD2 agrees at 12 bases. Germline lookup yields CDR1 GKSSPN and CDR2 SITVG. The CDR3 spans 14 residues. With 3 bases clipped from V and 7 bases from J, the junction kept 5 bases outside the gene matches. The CDR3 here is CAWRGTGGKDTLYF. The sequenced CDR3 bases are TGTGCCTGGAGAGGGACTGGGGGGAAGGACACCTTGTAC.

This clone was found once. Gene names and germline refer to mouse. The sequence runs out 1 residue before the end of the CDR3; the remainder is reconstructed from the germline J gene. The chain joins TRBV13-2 to TRBJ2-4; 8 bases agree with TRBD2. This CDR3 is built from 16 residues. J lost 0 bases, V lost 2 bases, and 5 bases had no gene match. Looked up from germline, CDR1 is NNHNN and CDR2 is SYGAGS (reference sequence). The CDR3 region is CASGETGGYSQNTLYF. CDR3 DNA, as far as it was read: TGTGCCAGCGGTGAAACTGGGGGCTATAGTCAAAACACCTTGTAC.

This clone was counted a few times. Mouse germline and gene names are used. The CDR3 is CASSSSGDSYEQYF. The CDR3 DNA, read in part, is TGTGCCAGCAGCTCCTCAGGGGACTCCTATGAACAGTAC. The chain recombines TRBV3 with TRBJ2-7; possible D gene TRBD1, 6 bases. The read ends 1 residue shy of where the CDR3 ends; the end is completed using the germline J gene. Trimming removed 4 bases at V and 0 bases at J, with 10 bases between. CDR3 size: 14 residues. The V gene's germline CDR1 is SNHLY and CDR2 FYNGKV (reference sequence).

Regarding this clone: The gene names given are mouse names. CDR3 DNA, as far as it was read: TGTGCTAGCCAGGGGAACTATGCTGAGCAGTTC. It encodes CASQGNYAEQF. The CDR3, in full, reads CASQGNYAEQFF. The chain uses TRBV29 and TRBJ2-1; tentative D call: TRBD1 (6 bases). The sequence runs out 1 residue before the end of the CDR3; the remainder is reconstructed from the germline J gene. Germline V gene sequence: CDR1 MSHET, CDR2 SYDVDS. The CDR3 is made up of 12 amino acids. Trimming took off 8 bases at V and 1 base at J, with 6 bases between the two ends. The full variable domain, its missing parts supplied by reference TRBV29 and TRBJ2-1, is DMKVTQMPRYLIKRMGENVLLECGQDMSHETMYWYRQDPGLGLQLIYISYDVDSNSEGDIPKGYRVSRKKREHFSLILDSAKTNQTSVYFCASQGNYAEQFFGPGTRLTVL.

About this clone itself: Gene names are the mouse ones. The read stops 1 residue short of the end of the CDR3; the missing end is completed from the germline J gene. The chain uses TRBV16 and TRBJ2-7, with 7 bases fitting TRBD2. V shed 5 bases, J shed 4 bases, and the junction held 8 bases outside the gene matches. Germline V gene lookup returns CDR1 SGHSA and CDR2 FRNQAP. The CDR3 is 14 amino acids. CDR3 sequence: CASSTLGGSYEQYF. CDR3 DNA (partial): TGTGCAAGCAGCACGCTTGGGGGGTCGTATGAACAGTAC.

This clone was recorded once. The listed genes are named as in mouse. The CDR3 is cut off 1 residue early in the read; its end comes from the germline J gene. The chain employs TRBV5 and TRBJ2-3; 7 nucleotides agree with TRBD1. This CDR3 contains 15 residues. Germline CDR1 is LGHNA and CDR2 is YNLKQL (reference sequence). J lost 1 base, V lost 4 bases, and 5 bases had no gene match. CDR3: CASSPRGRGAETLYF. The DNA read from the CDR3 is TGTGCCAGCAGCCCCAGGGGGAGGGGTGCAGAAACGCTGTAT.

This clone was detected a few times. Each gene name is a mouse one. The read gets to within 1 residue of the CDR3 end, and the germline J gene fills in the rest. The chain joins TRBV13-3 to TRBJ2-4; the match to TRBD1 covers 9 bases. J was trimmed by 4 bases and V by 3 bases; bases with no gene match: 0. The V gene's germline CDR1 is NNHDY and CDR2 SYVADS. This CDR3 has 13 residues. The CDR3 spells CASSGDRENTLYF. CDR3 bases read: TGTGCCAGCAGTGGGGACAGGGAAAACACCTTGTAC.

Comments on this clone: Germline and genes here are mouse. Read data end 1 residue before the CDR3 end; the end is taken from the germline J gene. The V call is TRBV19, the J call TRBJ1-1, with a possible D match to TRBD1 (5 bases). With 5 bases removed from V and 2 bases from J, the gap between germline ends came to 7 bases. The germline gives CDR1 FNHDT, CDR2 SITEND (reference sequence). The CDR3 runs to 12 residues. CDR3 amino acids: CASSRDNTEVFF. The covered CDR3 bases are TGTGCCAGCAGCCGGGACAACACAGAAGTCTTC. The full variable domain, in which reference TRBV19 and TRBJ1-1 provide the parts outside the CDR3, is GGIITQTPKFLIGQEGQKLTLKCQQNFNHDTMYWYRQDSGKGLRLIYYSITENDLQKGDLSEGYDASREKKSSFSLTVTSAQKNEMAVFLCASSRDNTEVFFGKGTRLTVV.

This clone came up once. Gene names and germline refer to mouse. Coverage ceases 1 residue before the CDR3 finishes, and the germline J gene fills in the end. The chain couples TRBV31 to TRBJ1-2; TRBD1 is a possible D gene (5 bases). CDR3 size: 14 residues. Trimming removed 0 bases at V and 1 base at J, with 9 bases between. CDR1 is GKSSPN and CDR2 is SITVG in the germline V gene. The chain's CDR3 is CAWSLKGQNSDYTF. CDR3 bases read: TGTGCCTGGAGTCTAAAGGGGCAAAACTCCGACTACACC.

A word on this clone: The gene names here belong to mouse. The sequence runs out 1 residue before the end of the CDR3; the remainder is reconstructed from the germline J gene. This chain uses TRBV5 with TRBJ1-6; D is uncertain. TRBJ1-6 is given ORF status, its function remaining uncertain. Trimming cost V 0 bases and J 0 bases, with 9 bases left between them. The CDR3 spans 17 residues. Per germline, CDR1 LGHNA and CDR2 YNLKQL (reference sequence). CDR3 DNA, as far as it was read: TGTGCCAGCAGCCAAGATAAGGACGATTCCTATAATTCGCCCCTCTAC. Protein product: CASSQDKDDSYNSPLY. The entire CDR3 sequence reads CASSQDKDDSYNSPLYF.

Details on this clone: The gene symbols are mouse symbols. CDR3 amino acids: CASSFAGQLYF. The sequenced CDR3 bases are TGTGCCAGCAGTTTCGCCGGGCAGCTCTAC. V is TRBV15 and J is TRBJ2-2; D gene unclear. The CDR3 extends 1 residue past the end of the read, so its final part is completed from the germline J gene. There are 11 residues in the CDR3. Looked up from germline, CDR1 is SGHND and CDR2 is FRSKSL. The V end lost 3 bases, the J end lost 6 bases, and 2 bases lay between the germline ends.

With respect to this clone: Gene names and germline refer to mouse. The read is 1 residue too short to cover the CDR3 end, so that end is filled in from the germline J gene. This chain uses TRBV16 with TRBJ2-5; 8 bases align to TRBD1. Trimming took 1 base from V and 6 from J; bases not matched to a gene: 3. The length of the CDR3 is 14 residues. Germline assignment: CDR1 SGHSA and CDR2 FRNQAP. The CDR3 reads CASSLGQGSDTQYF. The DNA read from the CDR3 is TGTGCAAGCAGCTTAGGACAGGGGAGCGACACCCAGTAC. Combining the CDR3 with reference TRBV16 and TRBJ2-5 gives the whole variable domain NAGVIQTPRHKVTGKGQEATLWCEPISGHSAVFWYRQTIVQGLEFLTYFRNQAPIDDSGMPKERFSAQMPNQSHSTLKIQSTQPQDSAVYLCASSLGQGSDTQYFGPGTRLLVL.

As regards this clone: Here the gene names and germline are mouse. With the read ending 1 residue before the CDR3 end, the germline J gene is used to fill in that end. The chain joins TRBV2 to TRBJ2-4, with a possible D match to TRBD2 (6 bases). This CDR3 region has 15 residues. Trimming stripped 4 bases from V and 0 bases from J, with 11 bases between. Looked up from germline, CDR1 is LGHNA and CDR2 is YSYQKL. The DNA read from the CDR3 is TGTGCCAGCAGCCTCGACTGGTCTAGTCAAAACACCTTGTAC. Protein: CASSLDWSSQNTLY. The whole CDR3 sequence is CASSLDWSSQNTLYF.

For this clone: Mouse germline and gene names are used. CDR3 DNA (partial): TGTGCCAGCTCTCCCCCCCGGGACTGGGGGGGCACCCAGTAC. It yields the protein CASSPPRDWGGTQY. The whole CDR3 sequence reads CASSPPRDWGGTQYF. The rearrangement uses TRBV12-2 and TRBJ2-5, with 13 bases lining up with TRBD2. The read comes to an end 1 residue before the CDR3 does, leaving the germline J gene to fill in the end. CDR3 length equals 15 residues. V shed 2 bases, J shed 8 bases, and the junction held 6 bases outside the gene matches. Germline CDR1 and CDR2: SGHLS and HYDKME.

Note on this clone: Genes and germline come from the mouse. The sequenced fragment ends 1 residue before the CDR3 boundary, so the rest is inferred from the germline J gene. The V and J genes are TRBV13-2 and TRBJ2-7, with 9 bases matching TRBD1. V dropped 0 bases and J dropped 0; count of bases not matched to a gene: 4. Germline assignment: CDR1 NNHNN and CDR2 SYGAGS (reference sequence). This CDR3 has 16 residues. CDR3 residues: CASGDAGTGNSYEQYF. The sequenced part of the CDR3 DNA is TGTGCCAGCGGTGATGCGGGGACAGGGAACTCCTATGAACAGTAC.

In regard to this clone: Gene names follow the mouse nomenclature. The read finishes 1 residue shy of the CDR3 end, and the germline J gene is used to complete it. V is TRBV29 and J is TRBJ1-4; perhaps TRBD1 as D (6 bases). CDR3 length: 14 amino acids. The V end lost 6 bases, the J end lost 0 bases, and 8 bases lay between the germline ends. Germline CDR1 and CDR2: MSHET and SYDVDS. The CDR3 reads CASSRDISNERLFF. Incomplete CDR3 DNA: TGTGCTAGCAGCCGGGACATTTCCAACGAAAGATTATTT.

In regard to this clone: The gene names here belong to mouse. The CDR3 extends 1 residue past the end of the read, so its final part is completed from the germline J gene. The V call is TRBV4, the J call TRBJ2-4; possibly TRBD1 for D (6 bases). The CDR3 has 14 residues. V was pared by 4 bases and J by 1 base, with 9 bases between. CDR1 LGHDT and CDR2 YNNKQL come from the germline V gene (reference sequence). The CDR3 reads CASSFSGGQNTLYF. CDR3 DNA, as far as it was read: TGTGCCAGCAGCTTTTCAGGGGGTCAAAACACCTTGTAC.

In regard to this clone: Gene labels here are mouse ones. CDR3: CASSATGGNNQAPLF. CDR3 DNA, as far as it was read: TGTGCCAGCAGTGCGACAGGGGGGAACAACCAGGCTCCGCTT. J is TRBJ1-5 and V is TRBV13-1, with 9 bases that match TRBD1. The observed sequence ends 1 residue before the CDR3 terminus, with the missing tail filled in from the germline J gene. From germline, CDR1 is NSHNY and CDR2 SYGAGN. The CDR3 sequence is 15 residues long. V shed 3 bases, J shed 1 base, and the junction held 2 bases outside the gene matches.

On this clone itself: Genes and germline are mouse. Read coverage stops 1 residue before the CDR3 terminus; the germline J gene supplies the remainder. The rearrangement links TRBV13-2 to TRBJ2-7; D remains unclear. This CDR3 comprises 13 residues. Looked up from germline, CDR1 is NNHNN and CDR2 is SYGAGS (reference sequence). Trimming cost V 1 base and J 0 bases, with 5 bases left between them. The CDR3 protein is CASGDNISYEQYF. The CDR3 DNA, read in part, is TGTGCCAGCGGTGATAACATCTCCTATGAACAGTAC.

On this clone itself: Mouse gene names apply. The CDR3 end lies 1 residue beyond the end of the read and is filled in from the germline J gene. The chain employs TRBV26 and TRBJ1-1, with D unclear. Germline assignment: CDR1 KGHPV and CDR2 FQNQEV (reference sequence). V was shortened by 4 bases and J by 0 bases, with 6 bases between the two germline ends. The CDR3 extends over 13 amino acids. The part of the CDR3 DNA that was read is TGTGCCAGCAGTCGCCAGACAAACACAGAAGTCTTC. This codes for CASSRQTNTEVF. The full CDR3 protein is CASSRQTNTEVFF.